This TCR beta chain was observed in a study of blood T cells in healthy people across ages. This CDR3 has 16 residues. V lost 5 bases, J lost 7 bases, and 13 bases stayed unmatched. Germline V gene sequence: CDR1 MDHEN, CDR2 SYDVKM. A second PCR of 7 to 11 cycles used a sample-barcoded 5' primer and a J-beta primer mix. Using its own MiXCR run on the 5' RACE reads, TCRdb lists one record per CDR3 protein. Of roughly 1.5 million distinct CDR3 sequences in the sample, 35% to 45% were seen once. This sequence joins TRBV28 and TRBJ2-7; 11 bases are shared with TRBD2. Input material: blood. This TCR was sampled from a woman aged 18-29 years in good health. This CDR3 reads CASSGGTSGAYNEQYF. CDR3 DNA sequence: TGTGCCAGCAGTGGGGGGACTAGCGGAGCCTACAATGAGCAGTACTTC.